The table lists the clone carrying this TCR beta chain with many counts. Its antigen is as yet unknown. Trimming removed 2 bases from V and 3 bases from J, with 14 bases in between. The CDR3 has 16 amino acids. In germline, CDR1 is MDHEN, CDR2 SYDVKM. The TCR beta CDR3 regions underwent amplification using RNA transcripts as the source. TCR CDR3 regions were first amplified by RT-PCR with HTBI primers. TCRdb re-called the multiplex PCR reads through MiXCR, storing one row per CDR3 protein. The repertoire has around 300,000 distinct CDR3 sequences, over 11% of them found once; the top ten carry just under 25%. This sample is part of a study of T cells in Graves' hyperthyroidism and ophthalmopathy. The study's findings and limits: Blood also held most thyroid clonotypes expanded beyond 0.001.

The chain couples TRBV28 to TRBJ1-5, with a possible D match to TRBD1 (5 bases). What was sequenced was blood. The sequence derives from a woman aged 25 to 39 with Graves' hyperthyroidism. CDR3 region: CASSLAGGGANQPQHF. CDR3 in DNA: TGTGCCAGCAGTTTAGCGGGGGGGGGTGCCAATCAGCCCCAGCATTTT.